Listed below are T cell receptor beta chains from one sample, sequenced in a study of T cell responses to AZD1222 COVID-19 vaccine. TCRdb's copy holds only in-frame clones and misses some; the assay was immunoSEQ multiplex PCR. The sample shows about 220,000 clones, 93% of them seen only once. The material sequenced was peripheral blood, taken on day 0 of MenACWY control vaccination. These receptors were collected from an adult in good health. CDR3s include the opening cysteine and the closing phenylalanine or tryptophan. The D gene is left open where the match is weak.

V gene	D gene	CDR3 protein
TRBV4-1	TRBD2	CASRSGSFSSGGSTDTQYF
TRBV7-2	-	CASSSPYQETQYF
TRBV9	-	CASSVENGVADTQYF
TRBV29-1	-	CSARDTGELFF
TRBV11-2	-	CASSLTENEKLFF
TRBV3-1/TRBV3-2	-	CASSQDRAQPQHF
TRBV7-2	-	CASRAPASGNTIYF
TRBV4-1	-	CASSPLGKGIKDTQYF
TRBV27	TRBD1	CASSGTGTGSSPLHF
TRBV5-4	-	CASSLGQTSNYGYTF
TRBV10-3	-	CAISDPTGRGSLAKNIQYF
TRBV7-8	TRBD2	CASSLRVQGGPGELFF
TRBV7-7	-	CASRQTDVGGELFF
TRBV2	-	CASSLASVYTGELFF
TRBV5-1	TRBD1	CASSLAGTATNYGYTF
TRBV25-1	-	CASSERRGADTGELFF
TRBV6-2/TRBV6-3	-	CASSYLRRGGYSNQPQHF
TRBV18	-	CASSSGAANEKLFF
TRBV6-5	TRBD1	CASKGQGTSNQPQHF
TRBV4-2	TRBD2	CASSQEGLGASGGAGARETQYF
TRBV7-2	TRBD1	CASSLGQGAGNTIYF
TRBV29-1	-	CSVGTGGPYEQYF
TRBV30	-	CAWGKANYGYTF
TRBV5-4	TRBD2	CASSPLRAGGVAGELFF
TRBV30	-	CAWSKGVPGAFF
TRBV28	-	CASSYLQGRYEQYF
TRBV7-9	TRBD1	CASSSGQGSILGRNQPQHF
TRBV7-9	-	CASSLGGMNTEAFF
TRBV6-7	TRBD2	CASSRLAGGRGQYF
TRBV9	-	CASSVVGHPGGNTIYF
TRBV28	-	CASSLLSDNQPQHF
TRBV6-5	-	CASSYSSQVRTEAFF
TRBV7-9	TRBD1	CASSASGGSLGYTF
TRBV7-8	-	CASSFASRGARRADTQYF
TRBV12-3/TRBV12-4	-	CASDSTHSGTQYF
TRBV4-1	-	CASSQVRGGYPEAFF
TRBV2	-	CASSLGRRKTEAFF
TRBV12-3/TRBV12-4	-	CASSLVITDTQYF